The T cell receptor (beta chain) described here comes from a study of blood T cell repertoires in COVID-19. The count of this clone is one. Profiled with immunoSEQ multiplex PCR; TCRdb holds only in-frame clones, not every one. The sample contains under 400,000 clones, around 87% of which appear only once. Germline trimming cut 0 bases from V and 0 bases from J; bases unmatched to any gene: 15. The CDR3 sequence is 20 residues long. Looked up from germline, CDR1 is SGDLS and CDR2 is YYNGEE. The V call is TRBV9, the J call TRBJ2-1; 7 bases fit TRBD1. Sequencing was performed on peripheral blood. This clonotype was obtained from a man younger than 35 with active or convalescent COVID-19. CDR3 DNA sequence: TGTGCCAGCAGCGTAGTAGGCCGAGGGGGACAGACGAGCTCCTACAATGAGCAGTTCTTC. Translation: CASSVVGRGGQTSSYNEQFF.